A selection of T cell receptor beta chains follows, all from one sample in a study of response to subunit inactivated influenza vaccine. A single record per CDR3 protein comes from TCRdb applying MiXCR to the RT-PCR reads. This sample carries about 540,000 distinct CDR3 sequences, approximately 22% of them seen once, and the ten largest clones take 2.8%. These same data were also listed under a study on T cells expressing NK-cell markers.

Here the sequenced sample was CD4+ T cells sorted from PBMCs, taken 11 to 12 days after vaccination. These receptors all stem from a man aged 50-59 years who received an inactivated influenza vaccine. CDR3s include the opening cysteine and the closing phenylalanine or tryptophan. A D gene is named only where the DNA matches it firmly. Clone size is shown for a subset of rows, as once, few, many or a class of expanded clone.

d_gene,j_gene,v_gene,abundance,len,CDR3aa,CDR3nt
TRBD2,TRBJ2-7,TRBV7-2,few,15,CASSRTSWSSYEQYF,TGTGCCAGCAGCCGGACTAGCTGGTCCTCCTACGAGCAGTACTTC
TRBD1,TRBJ1-6,TRBV3-1,.,14,CASSQEGQGAPLHF,TGTGCCAGCAGCCAAGAGGGACAGGGGGCACCCCTCCACTTT
.,TRBJ2-1,TRBV20-1,few,15,CSARDRVGSYNEQFF,TGCAGTGCTAGAGATCGCGTTGGTTCCTACAATGAGCAGTTCTTC
.,TRBJ1-6,TRBV29-1,.,13,CSAGLGRNSPLHF,TGCAGCGCCGGGTTAGGGAGAAATTCACCCCTCCACTTT
.,TRBJ2-7,TRBV20-1,.,13,CSAIPRGPLEQYF,TGCAGTGCTATCCCCAGGGGTCCCCTCGAGCAGTACTTC
TRBD1,TRBJ1-5,TRBV20-1,few,14,CSARGQLVNQPQHF,TGCAGTGCAAGGGGACAGCTCGTCAATCAGCCCCAGCATTTT
.,TRBJ2-3,TRBV20-1,.,15,CSARGSGDGTDTQYF,TGCAGTGCTAGAGGGTCCGGGGATGGGACAGATACGCAGTATTTT
.,TRBJ2-7,TRBV9,few,14,CASSVSSNSYEQYF,TGTGCCAGCAGCGTGTCTAGCAACTCCTACGAGCAGTACTTC
.,TRBJ1-6,TRBV5-4,.,15,CASSLVSTGPAPLHF,TGTGCCAGCAGCTTGGTTTCGACAGGCCCAGCACCCCTCCACTTT
.,TRBJ2-7,TRBV4-2,few,12,CASSQDRDEQYF,TGTGCCAGCAGCCAAGACAGGGACGAGCAGTACTTC
.,TRBJ2-7,TRBV6-4,few,14,CASSDEWCPREQYF,TGTGCCAGCAGTGACGAATGGTGTCCACGCGAGCAGTACTTC
TRBD1,TRBJ1-2,TRBV5-1,few,14,CASSSRDRGYGYTF,TGCGCCAGCAGCAGCCGGGACAGGGGCTATGGCTACACCTTC
TRBD2,TRBJ2-3,TRBV27,.,16,CASSYDGGRAGDTQYF,TGTGCCAGCAGTTACGACGGCGGGAGGGCTGGAGATACGCAGTATTTT
TRBD1,TRBJ2-1,TRBV25-1,.,14,CASSVAGQGNEQFF,TGTGCCAGCAGTGTCGCTGGACAGGGGAATGAGCAGTTCTTC
TRBD2,TRBJ2-1,TRBV10-3,.,14,CAISQREGYNEQFF,TGTGCCATCAGTCAGCGGGAGGGCTACAATGAGCAGTTCTTC
.,TRBJ2-3,TRBV29-1,many,12,CSVGGGTDTQYF,TGCAGCGTTGGAGGGGGAACAGATACGCAGTATTTT
TRBD1,TRBJ2-7,TRBV16,.,14,CASSRQTGFYEQYF,TGTGCCAGCAGCCGCCAGACAGGGTTCTACGAGCAGTACTTC
TRBD2,TRBJ2-4,TRBV3-1,.,18,CASSQGLAGSLAKNIQYF,TGTGCCAGCAGCCAAGGACTAGCGGGGTCTCTAGCCAAAAACATTCAGTACTTC
.,TRBJ2-3,TRBV5-5,many,15,CASRYRVGSTDTQYF,TGTGCCAGCAGATACAGGGTTGGGTCCACAGATACGCAGTATTTT
.,TRBJ1-2,TRBV18,.,13,CASSPRADYGYTF,TGTGCCAGCTCACCACGGGCCGACTATGGCTACACCTTC
.,TRBJ1-1,TRBV20-1,.,13,CSAPGTLNTEAFF,TGCAGTGCGCCCGGGACATTGAACACTGAAGCTTTCTTT
.,TRBJ1-5,TRBV28,.,16,CASSLSGGYSNQPQHF,TGTGCCAGCAGTTTATCGGGGGGGTATAGCAATCAGCCCCAGCATTTT
TRBD1,TRBJ1-2,TRBV11-1,.,18,CASSPFPRQGLPNYGYTF,TGTGCCAGCAGCCCTTTTCCGCGACAGGGGCTGCCTAACTATGGCTACACCTTC
.,TRBJ2-7,TRBV7-2,.,15,CASSSRGVAHYEQYF,TGTGCCAGCAGCTCCCGTGGGGTAGCGCATTACGAGCAGTACTTC
TRBD1,TRBJ2-7,TRBV12-3/TRBV12-4,.,15,CASSSTGTGGGEQYF,TGTGCCAGCAGCTCGACCGGGACAGGGGGGGGAGAGCAGTACTTC
TRBD1,TRBJ1-1,TRBV20-1,.,14,CSLLRQGLGTEAFF,TGCAGTCTATTACGACAGGGGCTGGGCACTGAAGCTTTCTTT
.,TRBJ2-5,TRBV7-9,few,12,CASSLAPETQYF,TGTGCCAGCAGCTTAGCCCCAGAGACCCAGTACTTC
.,TRBJ1-2,TRBV4-2,once,14,CASSPSGTMYGYTF,TGTGCCAGCAGCCCATCCGGGACGATGTATGGCTACACCTTC
TRBD2,TRBJ2-1,TRBV9,.,16,CASSVLGTSGSNEQFF,TGTGCCAGCAGCGTATTGGGGACTAGCGGGAGTAATGAGCAGTTCTTC
TRBD2,TRBJ2-1,TRBV25-1,.,16,CTSSEGTSGRHSEQFF,TGTACCAGCAGTGAAGGGACTAGCGGGAGACACTCTGAGCAGTTCTTC
.,TRBJ2-6,TRBV25-1,.,15,CASSEEGSGANVLTF,TGTGCCAGCAGTGAGGAGGGGTCTGGGGCCAACGTCCTGACTTTC
.,TRBJ2-2,TRBV7-9,.,14,CASSRGRDTGELFF,TGTGCCAGCAGTCGTGGCAGGGACACCGGGGAGCTGTTTTTT
TRBD1,TRBJ1-6,TRBV28,.,13,CAIREGQDSPLHF,TGTGCCATCCGGGAGGGACAGGATTCACCCCTCCACTTT
TRBD2,TRBJ2-1,TRBV15,few,19,CATSRQRGSGGSSYNEQFF,TGTGCCACCAGCAGGCAAAGAGGATCGGGGGGTAGCTCCTACAATGAGCAGTTCTTC
TRBD1,TRBJ1-1,TRBV29-1,.,14,CSARTGALNTEAFF,TGCAGCGCTCGGACAGGGGCCTTGAACACTGAAGCTTTCTTT
.,TRBJ2-7,TRBV29-1,few,13,CSVDIGGNGEQYF,TGCAGCGTTGATATAGGGGGGAATGGCGAGCAGTACTTC
.,TRBJ2-3,TRBV4-3,.,14,CASSQPGRPDTQYF,TGCGCCAGCAGCCAACCGGGACGCCCAGATACGCAGTATTTT
TRBD2,TRBJ2-7,TRBV28,few,14,CASSTGSQREVQYF,TGTGCCAGCAGCACGGGGAGTCAGCGGGAAGTGCAGTACTTC
.,TRBJ2-7,TRBV29-1,.,13,CSVSRTDSYEQYF,TGCAGCGTTAGCCGGACAGATTCCTACGAGCAGTACTTC
TRBD2,TRBJ2-1,TRBV6-1,.,14,CASKTSGGAYEQFF,TGTGCCAGCAAGACTAGCGGGGGGGCTTATGAGCAGTTCTTC
TRBD1,TRBJ2-3,TRBV11-2,.,14,CASSLTQGAGALYF,TGTGCCAGCAGCTTAACACAGGGGGCCGGGGCTTTGTATTTT
.,TRBJ1-1,TRBV12-3/TRBV12-4,few,13,CASRLGQNTEAFF,TGTGCCAGCAGGCTGGGACAGAACACTGAAGCTTTCTTT
TRBD1,TRBJ1-5,TRBV4-1,.,18,CASSQVLRGLRGNQPQHF,TGCGCCAGCAGCCAAGTGCTCAGGGGGCTAAGAGGTAATCAGCCCCAGCATTTT
.,TRBJ2-7,TRBV4-2,.,16,CASSQGGYQGIGEQYF,TGTGCCAGCAGCCAAGGCGGCTACCAGGGAATTGGCGAGCAGTACTTC
.,TRBJ1-6,TRBV7-9,many,12,CASSPSSGPLHF,TGTGCCAGCAGCCCTAGCAGCGGGCCCCTCCACTTT